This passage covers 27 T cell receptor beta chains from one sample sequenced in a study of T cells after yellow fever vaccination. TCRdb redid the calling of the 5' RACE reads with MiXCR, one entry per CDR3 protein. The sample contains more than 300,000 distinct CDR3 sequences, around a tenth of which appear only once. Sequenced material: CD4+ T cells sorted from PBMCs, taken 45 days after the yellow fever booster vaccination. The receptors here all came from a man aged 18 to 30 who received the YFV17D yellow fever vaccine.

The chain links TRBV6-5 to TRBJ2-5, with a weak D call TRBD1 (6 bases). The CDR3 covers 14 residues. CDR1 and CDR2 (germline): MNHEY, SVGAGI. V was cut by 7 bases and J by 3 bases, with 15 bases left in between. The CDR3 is CASKTDSTKETQYF. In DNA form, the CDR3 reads TGTGCCAGCAAGACGGACAGTACGAAAGAGACCCAGTACTTC.

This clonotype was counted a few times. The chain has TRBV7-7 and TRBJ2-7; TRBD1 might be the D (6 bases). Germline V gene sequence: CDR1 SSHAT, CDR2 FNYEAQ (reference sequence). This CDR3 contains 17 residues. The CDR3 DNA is TGTGCTAGCAGCTTATCCCCTCCCTTCAGGGGAACCCACGAGCAGTACGTC. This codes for CASSLSPPFRGTHEQYV.

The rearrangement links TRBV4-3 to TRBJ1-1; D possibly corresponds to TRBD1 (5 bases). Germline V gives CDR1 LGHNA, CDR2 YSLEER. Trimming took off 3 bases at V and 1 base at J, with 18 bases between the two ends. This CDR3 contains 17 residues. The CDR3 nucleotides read TGCGCCAGCAGCCAGGACTCGGGGGGGGTTAGGAACACTGAAGCTTTCTTT. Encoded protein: CASSQDSGGVRNTEAFF.

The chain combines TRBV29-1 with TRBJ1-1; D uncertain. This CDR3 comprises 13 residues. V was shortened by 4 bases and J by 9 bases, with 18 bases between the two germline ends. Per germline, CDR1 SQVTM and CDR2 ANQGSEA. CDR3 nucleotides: TGCAGCGTTGCGAGGGTAATCAGTCCCCAAGCTTTCTTT. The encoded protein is CSVARVISPQAFF. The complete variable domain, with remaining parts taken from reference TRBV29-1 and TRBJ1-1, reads SAVISQKPSRDICQRGTSLTIQCQVDSQVTMMFWYRQQPGQSLTLIATANQGSEATYESGFVIDKFPISRPNLTFSTLTVSNMSPEDSSIYLCSVARVISPQAFFGQGTRLTVV.

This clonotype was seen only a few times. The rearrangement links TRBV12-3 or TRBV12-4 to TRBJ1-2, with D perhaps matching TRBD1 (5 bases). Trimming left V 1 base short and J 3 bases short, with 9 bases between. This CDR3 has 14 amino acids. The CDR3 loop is CASSLVRGDYGYTF. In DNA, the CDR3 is TGTGCCAGCAGTTTAGTGAGGGGCGACTATGGCTACACCTTC.

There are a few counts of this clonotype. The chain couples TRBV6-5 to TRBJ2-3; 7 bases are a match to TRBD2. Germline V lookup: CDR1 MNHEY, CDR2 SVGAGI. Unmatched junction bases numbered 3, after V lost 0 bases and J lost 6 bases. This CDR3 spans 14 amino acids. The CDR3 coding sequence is TGTGCCAGCAGTTACTCGGGGGGGTCGGATACGCAGTATTTT. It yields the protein CASSYSGGSDTQYF.

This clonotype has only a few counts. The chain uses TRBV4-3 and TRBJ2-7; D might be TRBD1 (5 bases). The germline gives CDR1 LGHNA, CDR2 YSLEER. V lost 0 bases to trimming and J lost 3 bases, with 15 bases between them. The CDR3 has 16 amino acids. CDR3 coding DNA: TGCGCCAGCAGCCAAGAGCTGACCCAGGGCTTCTACGAGCAGTACTTC. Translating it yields CASSQELTQGFYEQYF.

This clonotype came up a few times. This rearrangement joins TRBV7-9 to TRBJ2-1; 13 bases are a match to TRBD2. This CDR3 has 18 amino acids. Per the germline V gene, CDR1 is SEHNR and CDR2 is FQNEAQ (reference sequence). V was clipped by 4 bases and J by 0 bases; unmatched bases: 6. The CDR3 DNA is TGTGCCAGCAGCTCCACCCGGACTAGCGGGGGCTCCTACAATGAGCAGTTCTTC. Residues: CASSSTRTSGGSYNEQFF.

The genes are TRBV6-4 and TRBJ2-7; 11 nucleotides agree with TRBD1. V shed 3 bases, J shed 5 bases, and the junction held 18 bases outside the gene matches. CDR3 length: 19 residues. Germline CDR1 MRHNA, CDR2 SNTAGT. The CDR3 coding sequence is TGTGCCAGCAGTGATAGGGACAGGGGGAAGGACTCTACACCCCACGAGCAGTACGTC. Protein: CASSDRDRGKDSTPHEQYV.

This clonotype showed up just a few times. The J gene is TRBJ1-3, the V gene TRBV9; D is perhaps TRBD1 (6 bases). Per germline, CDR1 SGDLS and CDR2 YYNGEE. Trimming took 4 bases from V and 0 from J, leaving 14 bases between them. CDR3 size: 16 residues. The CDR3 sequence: CASSLGQTNSGNTIYF. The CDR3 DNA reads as TGTGCCAGCAGCCTCGGACAGACCAACTCTGGAAACACCATATATTTT. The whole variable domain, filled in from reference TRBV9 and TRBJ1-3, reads DSGVTQTPKHLITATGQRVTLRCSPRSGDLSVYWYQQSLDQGLQFLIQYYNGEERAKGNILERFSAQQFPDLHSELNLSSLELGDSALYFCASSLGQTNSGNTIYFGEGSWLTVV.

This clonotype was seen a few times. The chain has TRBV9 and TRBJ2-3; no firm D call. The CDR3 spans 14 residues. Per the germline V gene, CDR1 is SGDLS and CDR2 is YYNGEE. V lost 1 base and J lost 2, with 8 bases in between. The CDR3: CASSVRQTTDTQYF. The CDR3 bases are TGTGCCAGCAGCGTACGCCAGACCACAGATACGCAGTATTTT.

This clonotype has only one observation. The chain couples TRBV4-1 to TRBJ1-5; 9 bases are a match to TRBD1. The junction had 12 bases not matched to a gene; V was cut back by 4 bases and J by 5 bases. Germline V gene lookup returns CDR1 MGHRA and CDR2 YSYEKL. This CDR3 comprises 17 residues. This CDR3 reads CASSPRNPTGGDQPQHF. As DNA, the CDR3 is TGCGCCAGCAGCCCGCGAAACCCTACAGGGGGCGATCAGCCCCAGCATTTT.

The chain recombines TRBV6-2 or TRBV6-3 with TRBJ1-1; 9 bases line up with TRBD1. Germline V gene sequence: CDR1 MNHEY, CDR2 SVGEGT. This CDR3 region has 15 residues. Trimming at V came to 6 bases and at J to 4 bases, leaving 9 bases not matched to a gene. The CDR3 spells CASSQATGGSTEAFF. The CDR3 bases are TGTGCCAGCAGCCAGGCGACAGGGGGGAGCACTGAAGCTTTCTTT.

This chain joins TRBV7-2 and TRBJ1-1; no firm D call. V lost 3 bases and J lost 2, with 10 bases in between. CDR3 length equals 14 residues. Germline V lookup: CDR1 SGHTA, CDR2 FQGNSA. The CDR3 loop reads CASSFRPGNTEAFF. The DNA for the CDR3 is TGTGCCAGCAGCTTTCGACCCGGAAACACTGAAGCTTTCTTT. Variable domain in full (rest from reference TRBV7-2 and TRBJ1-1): GAGVSQSPSNKVTEKGKDVELRCDPISGHTALYWYRQSLGQGLEFLIYFQGNSAPDKSGLPSDRFSAERTGGSVSTLTIQRTQQEDSAVYLCASSFRPGNTEAFFGQGTRLTVV.

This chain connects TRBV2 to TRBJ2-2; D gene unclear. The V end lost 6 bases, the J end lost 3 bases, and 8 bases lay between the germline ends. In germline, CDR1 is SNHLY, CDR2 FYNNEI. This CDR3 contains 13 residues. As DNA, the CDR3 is TGTGCCAGCAGGCCAGACGACACCGGGGAGCTGTTTTTT. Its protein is CASRPDDTGELFF.

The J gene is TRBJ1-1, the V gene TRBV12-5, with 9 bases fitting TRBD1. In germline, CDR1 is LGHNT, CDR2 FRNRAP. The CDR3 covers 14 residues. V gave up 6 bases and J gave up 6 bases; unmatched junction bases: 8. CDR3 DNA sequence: TGTGCTAGTGGCCCGGGACAGGGTAGTTCTGAAGCTTTCTTT. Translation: CASGPGQGSSEAFF.

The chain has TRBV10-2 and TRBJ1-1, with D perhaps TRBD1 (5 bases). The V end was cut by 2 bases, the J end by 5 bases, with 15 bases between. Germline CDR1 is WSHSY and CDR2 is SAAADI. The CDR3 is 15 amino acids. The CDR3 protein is CASSEHRGLGTEAFF. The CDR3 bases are TGCGCCAGCAGTGAGCACCGGGGACTGGGGACTGAAGCTTTCTTT.

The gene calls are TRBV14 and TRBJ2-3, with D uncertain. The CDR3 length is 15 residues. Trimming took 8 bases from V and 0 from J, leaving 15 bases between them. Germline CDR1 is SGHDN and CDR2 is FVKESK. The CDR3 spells CASLHYITSTDTQYF. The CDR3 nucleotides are TGTGCCAGCCTTCATTATATTACAAGCACAGATACGCAGTATTTT.

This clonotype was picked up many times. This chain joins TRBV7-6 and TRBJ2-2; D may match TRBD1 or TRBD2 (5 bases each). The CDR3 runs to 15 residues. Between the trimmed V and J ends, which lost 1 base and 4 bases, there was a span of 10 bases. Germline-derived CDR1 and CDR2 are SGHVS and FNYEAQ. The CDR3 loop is CASSLVRGVTGELFF. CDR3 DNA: TGTGCCAGCAGCTTAGTGAGGGGCGTCACCGGGGAGCTGTTTTTT. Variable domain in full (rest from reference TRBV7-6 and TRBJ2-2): GAGVSQSPRYKVTKRGQDVALRCDPISGHVSLYWYRQALGQGPEFLTYFNYEAQQDKSGLPNDRFSAERPEGSISTLTIQRTEQRDSAMYRCASSLVRGVTGELFFGEGSRLTVL.

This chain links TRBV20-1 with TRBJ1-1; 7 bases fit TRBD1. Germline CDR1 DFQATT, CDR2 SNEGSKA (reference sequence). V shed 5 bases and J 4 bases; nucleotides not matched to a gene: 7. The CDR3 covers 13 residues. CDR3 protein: CSALQGFSTEAFF. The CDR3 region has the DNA TGCAGTGCTTTACAGGGGTTTAGCACTGAAGCTTTCTTT.

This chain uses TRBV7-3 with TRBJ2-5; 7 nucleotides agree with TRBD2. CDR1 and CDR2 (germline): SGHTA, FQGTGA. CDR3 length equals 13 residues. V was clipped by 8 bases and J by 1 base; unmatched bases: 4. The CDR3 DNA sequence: TGTGCCAGCGGGAGCGGGGCCCAAGAGACCCAGTACTTC. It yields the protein CASGSGAQETQYF.

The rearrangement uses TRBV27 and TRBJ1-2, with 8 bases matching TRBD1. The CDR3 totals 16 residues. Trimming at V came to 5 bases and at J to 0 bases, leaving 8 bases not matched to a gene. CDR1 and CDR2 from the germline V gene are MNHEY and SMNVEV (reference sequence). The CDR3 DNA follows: TGTGCCAGCAGTCCCGGACAGGGTTACTCTAACTATGGCTACACCTTC. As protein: CASSPGQGYSNYGYTF.

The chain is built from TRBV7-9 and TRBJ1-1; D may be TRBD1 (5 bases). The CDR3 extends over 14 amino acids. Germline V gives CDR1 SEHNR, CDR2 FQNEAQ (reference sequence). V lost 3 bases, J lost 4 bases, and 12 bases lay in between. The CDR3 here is CASSFVGVGTEAFF. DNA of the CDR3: TGTGCCAGCAGCTTCGTAGGGGTAGGCACTGAAGCTTTCTTT.

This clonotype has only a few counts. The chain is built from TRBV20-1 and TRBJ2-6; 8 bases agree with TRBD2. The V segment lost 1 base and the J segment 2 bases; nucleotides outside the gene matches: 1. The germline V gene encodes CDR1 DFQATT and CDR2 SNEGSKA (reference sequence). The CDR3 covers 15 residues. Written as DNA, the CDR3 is TGCAGTGCTAGAGGCGGGGGGCCTGGGGCCAACGTCCTGACTTTC. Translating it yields CSARGGGPGANVLTF.

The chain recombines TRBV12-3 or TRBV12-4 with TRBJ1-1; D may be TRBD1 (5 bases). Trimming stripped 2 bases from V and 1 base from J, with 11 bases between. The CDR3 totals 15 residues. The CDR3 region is CASSLWGEGNTEAFF. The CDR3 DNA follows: TGTGCCAGCAGTTTATGGGGCGAGGGGAACACTGAAGCTTTCTTT.

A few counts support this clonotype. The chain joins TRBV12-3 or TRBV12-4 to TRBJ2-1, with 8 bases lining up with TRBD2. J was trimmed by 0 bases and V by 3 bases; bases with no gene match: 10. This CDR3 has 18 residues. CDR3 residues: CASSFRWVRGGSYNEQFF. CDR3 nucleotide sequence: TGTGCCAGCAGTTTTCGGTGGGTCCGGGGGGGCTCCTACAATGAGCAGTTCTTC.

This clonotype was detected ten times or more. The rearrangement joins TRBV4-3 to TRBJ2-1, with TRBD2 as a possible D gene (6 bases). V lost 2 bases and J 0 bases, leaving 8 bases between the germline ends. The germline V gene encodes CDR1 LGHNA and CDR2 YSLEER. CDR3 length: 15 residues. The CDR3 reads CASSQPGLSYNEQFF. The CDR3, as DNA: TGCGCCAGCAGCCAACCGGGACTCTCCTACAATGAGCAGTTCTTC.